This section outlines one T cell receptor beta chain sequence together with its context. Its antigen remains unidentified. The sample originates from a study of PD-1 blockade in classical Hodgkin lymphoma. Overall study findings and caveats: After ASCT, patients who started nivolumab under 1 year later were excluded. Why the repertoires differ is still unclear, perhaps disease activity or prior therapy. Whereas CD4+ TCR diversity had risen significantly by C4D1, CD8+ TCR diversity had not. Complete responders had baseline diversity similar to newly diagnosed patients.

The J segment lost 8 bases and the V segment lost 7 bases, leaving 5 bases of the junction unmatched. CDR1 and CDR2 from the germline V gene are SNHLY and FYNNEI. This CDR3 has 13 residues. Sequencing used immunoSEQ multiplex PCR; TCRdb keeps in-frame clones, though not all of them. Of tens of thousands of clones in the sample, more than 80% were seen once. Autologous stem cell transplantation was followed by relapse in every patient, and brentuximab vedotin exposure varied. The sequence was collected from a human donor with classical Hodgkin lymphoma. Here the sequenced sample was peripheral blood mononuclear cells (PBMCs), taken at baseline. The J gene is TRBJ1-4, the V gene TRBV2, with TRBD1 matching over 9 bases. The CDR3 coding sequence is TGTGCCAGCATTGGGGACAGGGTCGAAAAACTGTTTTTT. Translation gives CASIGDRVEKLFF.